The 24 T cell receptor beta chains listed next were all sequenced from one sample in a study of cytomegalovirus exposure and HLA in healthy donors. 60 Vbeta and 13 Jbeta primers were used in PCR. The data were produced by immunoSEQ multiplex PCR, yet TCRdb's version contains in-frame clones alone and is incomplete. Of 75,000 to 100,000 clones listed, about 70% were seen once; the top ten hold over 12%. Input material: PBMCs. These receptors came from a woman in her 70s in good health and CMV-seropositive.

This chain uses TRBV6-5 with TRBJ1-1; possible D gene TRBD1, 5 bases. Trimming took off 3 bases at V and 0 bases at J, with 8 bases between the two ends. The CDR3 covers 14 residues. Germline loops: CDR1 MNHEY, CDR2 SVGAGI. The CDR3 protein is CASSYRRVNTEAFF. CDR3 DNA: TGTGCCAGCAGTTATCGCAGGGTGAACACTGAAGCTTTCTTT.

This chain links TRBV5-4 with TRBJ1-4; TRBD1 aligns across 7 bases. J lost 3 bases, V lost 5 bases, and 7 bases had no gene match. Germline CDR1 reads SGHNT; CDR2 reads YYREEE (reference sequence). The CDR3 sequence is 15 residues long. The CDR3 DNA reads as TGTGCCAGCAGAGAAGGGGGCGCAGCTAATGAAAAACTGTTTTTT. Translating gives CASREGGAANEKLFF.

The gene calls are TRBV7-3 and TRBJ2-5; perhaps TRBD2 as D (7 bases). In germline, CDR1 is SGHTA, CDR2 FQGTGA. This CDR3 contains 14 residues. V was clipped by 1 base and J by 5 bases, with 11 bases between them. CDR3 sequence (DNA): TGTGCCAGCAGCTTAAGAGGGGGGGTCGAGACCCAGTACTTC. Residues: CASSLRGGVETQYF.

The gene calls are TRBV4-3 and TRBJ1-6, with a tentative D call TRBD1 (6 bases). Trimming pared 2 bases from V and 10 bases from J, leaving 15 bases between. This CDR3 has 15 residues. Per the germline V gene, CDR1 is LGHNA and CDR2 is YSLEER. The CDR3 nucleotides read TGCGCCAGCAGCCAAATGGGGGGGCTCGGGTCACCCCTCCACTTT. As protein: CASSQMGGLGSPLHF.

V usage is TRBV7-3 and J usage is TRBJ1-3; D uncertain. V lost 5 bases and J 0 bases, leaving 5 bases between the germline ends. Germline lookup yields CDR1 SGHTA and CDR2 FQGTGA. The CDR3 is made up of 13 amino acids. In DNA, the CDR3 is TGTGCCAGCAGCCCGCGCTCTGGAAACACCATATATTTT. Protein: CASSPRSGNTIYF.

The chain is built from TRBV28 and TRBJ1-5, with 8 positions matching TRBD1. The ends lost 10 bases at V and 3 bases at J; junction bases unmatched: 5. Germline loops: CDR1 MDHEN, CDR2 SYDVKM. This CDR3 comprises 13 residues. This chain's CDR3 is CATSDRANQPQHF. CDR3 sequence (DNA): TGTGCCACCTCGGACAGGGCCAATCAGCCCCAGCATTTT. Full variable domain (rest looked up from reference TRBV28 and TRBJ1-5): DVKVTQSSRYLVKRTGEKVFLECVQDMDHENMFWYRQDPGLGLRLIYFSYDVKMKEKGDIPEGYSVSREKKERFSLILESASTNQTSMYLCATSDRANQPQHFGDGTRLSIL.

A word on this clone: At one boundary the junction diverges from the germline segment, which might be a read error. This sample also contains other DNA sequences that code for the same CDR3. The J gene is TRBJ1-1, the V gene TRBV11-2; no clear D gene. CDR3 length: 13 amino acids. Germline V gene sequence: CDR1 SGHAT, CDR2 FQNNGV. The CDR3 DNA sequence: TGCGCCAGCAGCCAAGAGGCGGAGGCGGCAGCTTTCTTT. This encodes CASSQEAEAAAFF.

The chain employs TRBV7-8 and TRBJ2-5; D is perhaps TRBD2 (6 bases). This CDR3 is 16 amino acids long. The germline CDR1 and CDR2 sequences are SGHVS and FQNEAQ. Trimming cost V 5 bases and J 5 bases, with 21 bases left between them. The DNA of the CDR3 is TGTGCCAGCAGCCCAAGCTCGGGACTCGCGCAGGAGACCCAGTACTTC. Its translation: CASSPSSGLAQETQYF.

The V gene is TRBV20-1, the J gene TRBJ2-1, with D possibly TRBD2 on 6 matching bases. This CDR3 region has 11 residues. Trimming shortened V by 3 bases and J by 9 bases, and 9 bases separated the two germline ends. Per germline, CDR1 DFQATT and CDR2 SNEGSKA (reference sequence). The CDR3 reads CSASPGGEQFF. CDR3 DNA sequence: TGCAGTGCTAGCCCCGGGGGTGAGCAGTTCTTC.

The V and J genes are TRBV6-4 and TRBJ2-2; the D gene is possibly TRBD1 (5 bases). The CDR3 covers 12 residues. Germline-derived CDR1 and CDR2 are MRHNA and SNTAGT. Trimming removed 8 bases from V and 6 bases from J, with 10 bases in between. CDR3 nucleotides: TGTGCCAGCGCGACAGTCGCCGGGGAGCTGTTTTTT. Amino acids: CASATVAGELFF.

This chain uses TRBV12-5 with TRBJ2-3; D is ambiguous. Trimming removed 4 bases from V and 6 bases from J, with 5 bases in between. Germline values: CDR1 LGHNT, CDR2 FRNRAP. This CDR3 region has 11 residues. The CDR3 protein is CASGYADTQYF. The CDR3 DNA follows: TGTGCTAGTGGTTACGCGGATACGCAGTATTTT.

This chain uses TRBV7-2 with TRBJ1-2; tentatively, D is TRBD1 (6 bases). Per germline, CDR1 SGHTA and CDR2 FQGNSA. The CDR3 spans 13 residues. The germline V and J ends were trimmed by 2 bases and 6 bases, with 10 bases remaining between them. The CDR3 sequence is CASSLQGSHGYTF. The CDR3 DNA follows: TGTGCCAGCAGCTTACAGGGGAGCCATGGCTACACCTTC.

The chain links TRBV19 to TRBJ2-1; the match to TRBD1 covers 7 bases. Germline V CDR1 and CDR2: LNHDA, SQIVND (reference sequence). The junction had 1 base not matched to a gene; V was cut back by 8 bases and J by 3 bases. The CDR3 runs to 12 residues. DNA for the CDR3: TGTGCCAGTGGGACAGACTACAATGAGCAGTTCTTC. Translation gives CASGTDYNEQFF.

The genes are TRBV27 and TRBJ2-2; TRBD1 might be the D (6 bases). The CDR3 consists of 16 residues. Trimming removed 5 bases at V and 5 bases at J, with 18 bases between. CDR1 and CDR2 from the germline V gene are MNHEY and SMNVEV (reference sequence). Here the CDR3 DNA reads TGTGCCAGCAGTGATGAACAGGGTTCGGGTACCGGGGAGCTGTTTTTT. It specifies CASSDEQGSGTGELFF.

This chain links TRBV27 with TRBJ2-2; D is undetermined. This CDR3 comprises 14 residues. Between the trimmed V and J ends, which lost 6 bases and 6 bases, there was a span of 14 bases. From germline, CDR1 is MNHEY and CDR2 SMNVEV (reference sequence). The DNA for the CDR3 is TGTGCCAGCAGGGTAGGAGTATCGTCCGGGGAGCTGTTTTTT. Protein: CASRVGVSSGELFF.

The V call is TRBV5-4, the J call TRBJ2-3, with 9 bases that match TRBD1. The CDR3 is made up of 15 amino acids. The J segment lost 4 bases and the V segment lost 0 bases, leaving 3 bases of the junction unmatched. From germline, CDR1 is SGHNT and CDR2 YYREEE (reference sequence). CDR3 coding DNA: TGTGCCAGCAGCTTGGGGGGACAGGGCCCAGATACGCAGTATTTT. Its translation: CASSLGGQGPDTQYF.

This clone has just one count. The chain employs TRBV11-3 and TRBJ1-6, with TRBD1 matching 7 bases. The J segment lost 6 bases and the V segment lost 3 bases, leaving 2 bases of the junction unmatched. The germline V gene encodes CDR1 SGHNT and CDR2 YENEEA. The CDR3 totals 14 residues. CDR3 sequence (DNA): TGTGCCAGCAGCTTCTCAGGGGGTAATTCACCCCTCCACTTT. Protein: CASSFSGGNSPLHF.

The chain is built from TRBV10-3 and TRBJ2-5; 11 bases line up with TRBD2. The V and J ends lost 3 bases and 10 bases, in that order; junction bases with no gene match: 7. The germline V gene encodes CDR1 ENHRY and CDR2 SYGVKD. The CDR3 contains 14 residues. The CDR3 is CAISDTSGRGVQYF. In nucleotides, the CDR3 is TGTGCCATCAGTGATACTAGCGGGAGAGGGGTCCAGTACTTC.

The V gene is TRBV27, the J gene TRBJ2-1; TRBD1 might be the D (7 bases). The CDR3 has 17 residues. Germline loops: CDR1 MNHEY, CDR2 SMNVEV (reference sequence). Deletions cut 6 bases from V and 0 bases from J, with 18 bases between. The CDR3 DNA reads TGTGCCAGCAGATCAGGTCAGGGGGGCGGCTCCTACAATGAGCAGTTCTTC. This translates into CASRSGQGGGSYNEQFF.

On this clone itself: The junction does not match germline at one end; this may be a read error. The V gene is TRBV19, the J gene TRBJ1-5, with a possible D match to TRBD1 (6 bases). Germline V CDR1 and CDR2: LNHDA, SQIVND (reference sequence). The CDR3 is 15 residues long. CDR3 nucleotide sequence: TGTGCCAGTAGAGGCGACAGGATGAATTATCAACCCCAGCATTTT. Residues: CASRGDRMNYQPQHF.

In DNA, the CDR3 is TGCGCCAGCAGTGAGTCGATTGTCCCAGGGGTGGGAAACATTCAGTACTTC. Its protein product is CASSESIVPGVGNIQYF. The chain recombines TRBV10-1 with TRBJ2-4; tentatively, D is TRBD1 (6 bases). Trimming removed 0 bases from V and 6 bases from J, with 18 bases in between. CDR3 size: 17 residues. Germline V lookup: CDR1 WNHNN, CDR2 SYGVQD (reference sequence).

This chain joins TRBV5-1 and TRBJ2-2; weak D call: TRBD1 (6 bases). V gave up 6 bases and J gave up 6 bases, with 15 bases separating them. Germline V gene data show CDR1 as SGHRS and CDR2 as YFSETQ. The CDR3 is made up of 14 amino acids. As DNA, the CDR3 is TGCGCCAGCACCCCAGGGGTTTACGCCGGGGAGCTGTTTTTT. Translation gives CASTPGVYAGELFF.

This chain uses TRBV6-1 with TRBJ1-6, with D tentatively TRBD1 (6 bases). CDR3 size: 15 residues. V lost 5 bases to trimming and J lost 8 bases, with 16 bases between them. Germline lookup yields CDR1 MNHNS and CDR2 SASEGT. The CDR3 loop is CASSRGPAGDSPLHF. The DNA for the CDR3 is TGTGCCAGCAGTCGGGGTCCGGCAGGGGATTCACCCCTCCACTTT.

J is TRBJ2-7 and V is TRBV6-1, with D hard to call. Germline values: CDR1 MNHNS, CDR2 SASEGT. CDR3 size: 12 residues. V was shortened by 0 bases and J by 3 bases, with 3 bases between the two germline ends. The CDR3: CASSEARYEQYF. CDR3 nucleotides: TGTGCCAGCAGTGAAGCGCGCTACGAGCAGTACTTC.